Shown below are 5 T cell receptor beta chains from a single sample sequenced in a study of human T cells and chemical hapten exposure. Specified time point: patch test 3, about 24 weeks after DPC sensitization. Treatment described: therapeutic diphenylcyclopropenone sensitization with weekly scalp DPC. From the RACE reads, TCRdb called clonotypes with MiXCR, one entry per CDR3 protein. Of some 110,000 distinct CDR3 sequences listed, 11% are singletons. Sequencing was performed on whole blood, taken in connection with sensitization to the hapten diphenylcyclopropenone (DPC). The receptors derive from a woman in her forties or fifties with alopecia areata. Some clones in this sample may be carry-over from other donors' samples.

The V call is TRBV28, the J call TRBJ2-5; weak D call: TRBD2 (6 bases). Per germline, CDR1 MDHEN and CDR2 SYDVKM. This CDR3 is 15 amino acids long. Trimming stripped 4 bases from V and 5 bases from J, with 17 bases between. DNA of the CDR3: TGTGCCAGCAGTTCCCTAAGTGTGGGGGGTGAGACCCAGTACTTC. Its protein product is CASSSLSVGGETQYF.

The CDR3 DNA reads TGCAGCGCCATGGTGAGAGAGAACACCGGGGAGCTGTTTTTT. It codes for CSAMVRENTGELFF. V is TRBV29-1 and J is TRBJ2-2, with D unclear. Germline V gives CDR1 SQVTM, CDR2 ANQGSEA. The CDR3 sequence is 14 residues long. V lost 7 bases, J lost 1 base, and 13 bases lay in between.

V is TRBV7-9 and J is TRBJ2-5, with TRBD1 identical over 9 bases. The CDR3 covers 15 residues. Germline loops: CDR1 SEHNR, CDR2 FQNEAQ (reference sequence). V was pared by 5 bases and J by 5 bases, with 9 bases of the junction left unmatched. The CDR3 sequence: CASSTRQGVEETQYF. DNA for the CDR3: TGTGCCAGCAGCACACGACAGGGGGTGGAGGAGACCCAGTACTTC. Variable domain in full (rest from reference TRBV7-9 and TRBJ2-5): DTGVSQNPRHKITKRGQNVTFRCDPISEHNRLYWYRQTLGQGPEFLTYFQNEAQLEKSRLLSDRFSAERPKGSFSTLEIQRTEQGDSAMYLCASSTRQGVEETQYFGPGTRLLVL.

This clonotype appeared many times. V is TRBV12-3 or TRBV12-4 and J is TRBJ2-3; TRBD1 is a possible D gene (6 bases). Trimming removed 7 bases at V and 3 bases at J, with 17 bases between. This CDR3 is 15 amino acids long. The CDR3 here is CASTSEGGLTDTQYF. The CDR3 nucleotides read TGTGCCAGCACCTCAGAAGGGGGTCTGACAGATACGCAGTATTTT.

This clonotype came up a few times. This chain joins TRBV18 and TRBJ1-5; D is ambiguous. V lost 5 bases, J lost 6 bases, and 11 bases lay in between. Per the germline V gene, CDR1 is KGHSH and CDR2 is LQKENI. The CDR3 is 13 amino acids. The CDR3, as DNA: TGTGCCAGCTCAACGGGGTTAGGTCAGCCCCAGCATTTT. Translation: CASSTGLGQPQHF.